These 11 T cell receptor beta chains came from one sample sequenced in a study of cytomegalovirus exposure and HLA in healthy donors. Primers included in the PCR were 60 Vbeta and 13 Jbeta primers. Method: immunoSEQ multiplex PCR; TCRdb's copy keeps in-frame clones and lacks some. Of approximately 110,000 clones in the sample, roughly 77% are singletons; the top ten hold 1.1%. What was sequenced was PBMCs. These receptors all stem from a woman in her twenties or thirties in good health and CMV-seronegative.

In nucleotides, the CDR3 is TGTGCCAGCAGCTTAAGGCAGGGTCCTGGAAACACCATATATTTT. Amino acids: CASSLRQGPGNTIYF. V and J are TRBV7-9 and TRBJ1-3; D is perhaps TRBD1 (5 bases). Trimming stripped 2 bases from V and 2 bases from J, with 10 bases between. CDR3 length: 15 residues. Germline V gene lookup returns CDR1 SEHNR and CDR2 FQNEAQ (reference sequence).

The rearrangement links TRBV30 to TRBJ2-3; TRBD2 aligns across 9 bases. The CDR3 is made up of 13 amino acids. Germline CDR1 and CDR2: GTSNPN and SVGIG (reference sequence). V trimming: 4 bases; J trimming: 5 bases; junction bases outside the gene matches: 4. CDR3 DNA sequence: TGTGCCTGGATAGCGGGAGAAGGAGATACGCAGTATTTT. Translated: CAWIAGEGDTQYF.

This clone was seen a handful of times. This chain uses TRBV12-5 with TRBJ2-5; 11 bases are a match to TRBD2. With 2 bases clipped from V and 5 bases from J, the junction kept 1 base outside the gene matches. The germline CDR1 and CDR2 sequences are LGHNT and FRNRAP. The length of the CDR3 is 14 residues. Written as DNA, the CDR3 is TGTGCTAGTGGTTTGACTAGCGGGGGTGAGACCCAGTACTTC. Translating gives CASGLTSGGETQYF.

This clone was detected only once. This chain uses TRBV11-2 with TRBJ1-5; D possibly corresponds to TRBD1 (6 bases). The CDR3 has 15 residues. Germline-derived CDR1 and CDR2 are SGHAT and FQNNGV. Trimming pared 5 bases from V and 6 bases from J, leaving 17 bases between. The CDR3 loop is CASSPGASRGQPQHF. In DNA form, the CDR3 reads TGTGCCAGCAGCCCAGGGGCCTCCCGGGGTCAGCCCCAGCATTTT.

This clone was seen just once. V usage is TRBV6-5 and J usage is TRBJ2-7, with 7 nucleotides matching TRBD1. This CDR3 is built from 14 residues. The germline V gene encodes CDR1 MNHEY and CDR2 SVGAGI. Trimming cost V 5 bases and J 2 bases; bases outside gene matches: 6. In DNA, the CDR3 is TGTGCCAGCAGTCCGATCACAGGGGCCTACGAGCAGTACTTC. Amino acid sequence: CASSPITGAYEQYF.

This clone was recorded once. This rearrangement joins TRBV7-8 to TRBJ2-7; D might be TRBD2 (6 bases). Trimming took 5 bases from V and 4 from J, leaving 12 bases between them. The CDR3 length is 13 residues. CDR1 and CDR2 from the germline V gene are SGHVS and FQNEAQ. The CDR3 is CASSPGTGYEQYF. The DNA of the CDR3 is TGTGCCAGCAGCCCCGGGACTGGATACGAGCAGTACTTC.

This clone is termed large (0.1 to 1%). Distinct nucleotide sequences in the sample also encode this CDR3. The chain has TRBV6-5 and TRBJ1-1; D unresolved. The CDR3 extends over 13 amino acids. Trimming stripped 2 bases from V and 1 base from J, with 5 bases between. Per the germline V gene, CDR1 is MNHEY and CDR2 is SVGAGI. The CDR3 nucleotides read TGTGCCAGCAGTTACGGGCGGAACACTGAAGCTTTCTTT. The encoded protein is CASSYGRNTEAFF.

This clone was seen more than once but under ten times. V usage is TRBV10-3 and J usage is TRBJ1-3; D remains ambiguous. Germline CDR1 reads ENHRY; CDR2 reads SYGVKD. The V end was cut by 3 bases, the J end by 0 bases, with 9 bases between. CDR3 length: 15 amino acids. In DNA form, the CDR3 reads TGTGCCATCAGTGACCGTCAGGCCTCTGGAAACACCATATATTTT. As protein: CAISDRQASGNTIYF.

This clone was detected a few times. This CDR3 is CASSLNPSVGGTEQYF. The CDR3 DNA is TGTGCCAGCTCACTCAACCCCTCGGTGGGGGGGACCGAGCAGTACTTC. The V gene is TRBV18, the J gene TRBJ2-7, with 7 bases lining up with TRBD2. CDR1 is KGHSH, CDR2 LQKENI, per germline. Trimming cost V 4 bases and J 6 bases; bases outside gene matches: 15. The CDR3 has 16 amino acids.

This clone has a single count. This chain uses TRBV4-1 with TRBJ2-3; the match to TRBD1 covers 9 bases. This CDR3 spans 16 amino acids. Germline-derived CDR1 and CDR2 are MGHRA and YSYEKL. The junction had 6 bases not matched to a gene; V was cut back by 5 bases and J by 0 bases. CDR3 in amino acids: CASSDNRGRSTDTQYF. The CDR3 coding sequence is TGCGCCAGCAGCGACAACAGGGGGCGCAGCACAGATACGCAGTATTTT.

The chain employs TRBV6-1 and TRBJ1-1; D is unresolved. The CDR3 spans 12 residues. The V gene's germline CDR1 is MNHNS and CDR2 SASEGT. V lost 11 bases and J 2 bases, leaving 12 bases between the germline ends. CDR3 residues: CALGVSNTEAFF. The DNA of the CDR3 is TGTGCCCTCGGGGTCTCCAACACTGAAGCTTTCTTT.